This T cell receptor beta chain stems from a study of long-term antiretroviral therapy in people with HIV. Study-wide findings and caveats: Blood collection from about 2003 to 2018 possibly occurred under older ART regimens.

Of note for this clone: No antigen is known for it.

At survey level, the immunoSEQ assay was run in its v3.0 version. The table came from immunoSEQ multiplex PCR; TCRdb's copy has only in-frame clones and leaves some out. The data show roughly 16,000 clones, 88% seen once. The germline V and J ends were trimmed by 0 bases and 8 bases, with 8 bases remaining between them. The CDR3 has 13 residues. Germline V gene data show CDR1 as MNHNS and CDR2 as SASEGT. The sample consisted of unsorted PBMCs, taken 2.3 to 2.4 years before starting antiretroviral therapy. The chain is built from TRBV6-1 and TRBJ1-5; D gene uncertain. This receptor was identified in a woman younger than 45 with HIV. This CDR3 reads CASSEALSEPQHF. CDR3 bases: TGTGCCAGCAGTGAAGCGCTATCCGAGCCCCAGCATTTT.